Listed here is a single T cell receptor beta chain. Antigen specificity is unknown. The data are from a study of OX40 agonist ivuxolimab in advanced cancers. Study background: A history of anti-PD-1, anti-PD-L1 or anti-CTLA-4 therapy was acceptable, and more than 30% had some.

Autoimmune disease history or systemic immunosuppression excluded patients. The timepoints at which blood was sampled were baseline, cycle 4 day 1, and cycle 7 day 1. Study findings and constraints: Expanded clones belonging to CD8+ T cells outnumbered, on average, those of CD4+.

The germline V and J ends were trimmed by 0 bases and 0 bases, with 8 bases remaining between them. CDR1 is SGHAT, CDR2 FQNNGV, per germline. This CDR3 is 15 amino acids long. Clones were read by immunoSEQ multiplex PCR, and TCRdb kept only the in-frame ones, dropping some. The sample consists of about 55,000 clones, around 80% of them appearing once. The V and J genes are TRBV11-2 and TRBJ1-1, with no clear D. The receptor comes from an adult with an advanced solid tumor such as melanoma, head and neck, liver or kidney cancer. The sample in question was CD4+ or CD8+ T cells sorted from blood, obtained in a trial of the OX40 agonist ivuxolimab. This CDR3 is CASSLDGNLNTEAFF. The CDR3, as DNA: TGTGCCAGCAGCTTAGATGGCAATCTGAACACTGAAGCTTTCTTT.